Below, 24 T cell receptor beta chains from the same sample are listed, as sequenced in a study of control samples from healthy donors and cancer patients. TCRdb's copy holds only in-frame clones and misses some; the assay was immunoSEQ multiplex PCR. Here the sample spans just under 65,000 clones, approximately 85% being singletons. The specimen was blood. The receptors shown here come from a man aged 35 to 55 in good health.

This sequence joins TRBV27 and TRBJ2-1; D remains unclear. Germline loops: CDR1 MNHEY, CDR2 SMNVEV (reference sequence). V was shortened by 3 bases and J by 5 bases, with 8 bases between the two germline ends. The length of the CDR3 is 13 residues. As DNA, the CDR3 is TGTGCCAGCAGTTTTAGGTTAAACAATGAGCAGTTCTTC. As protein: CASSFRLNNEQFF.

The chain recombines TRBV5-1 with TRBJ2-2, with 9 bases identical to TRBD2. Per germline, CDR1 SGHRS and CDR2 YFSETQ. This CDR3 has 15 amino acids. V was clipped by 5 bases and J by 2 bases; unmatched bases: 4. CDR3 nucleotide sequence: TGCGCCAGCAGACCTAGCGGGGTAAACACCGGGGAGCTGTTTTTT. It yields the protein CASRPSGVNTGELFF.

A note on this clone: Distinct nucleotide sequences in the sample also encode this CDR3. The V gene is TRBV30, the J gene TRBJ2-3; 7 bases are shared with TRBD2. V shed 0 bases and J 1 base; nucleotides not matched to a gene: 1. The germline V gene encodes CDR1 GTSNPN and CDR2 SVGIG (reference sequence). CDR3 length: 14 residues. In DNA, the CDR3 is TGTGCCTGGAGTGTGGCGGGGGGCACAGATACGCAGTATTTT. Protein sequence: CAWSVAGGTDTQYF.

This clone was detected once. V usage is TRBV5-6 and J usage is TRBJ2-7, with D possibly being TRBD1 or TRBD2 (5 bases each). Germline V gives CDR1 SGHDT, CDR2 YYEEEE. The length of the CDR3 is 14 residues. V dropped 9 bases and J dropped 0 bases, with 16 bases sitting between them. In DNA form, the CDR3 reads TGTGCCACCAAAGGTTGGGGGACCTCCTACGAGCAGTACTTC. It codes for CATKGWGTSYEQYF. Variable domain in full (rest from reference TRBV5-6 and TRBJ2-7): DAGVTQSPTHLIKTRGQQVTLRCSPKSGHDTVSWYQQALGQGPQFIFQYYEEEERQRGNFPDRFSGHQFPNYSSELNVNALLLGDSALYLCATKGWGTSYEQYFGPGTRLTVT.

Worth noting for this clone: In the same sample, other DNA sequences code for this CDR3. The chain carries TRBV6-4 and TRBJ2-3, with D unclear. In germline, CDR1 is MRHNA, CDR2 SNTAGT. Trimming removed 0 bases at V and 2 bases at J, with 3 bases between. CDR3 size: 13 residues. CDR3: CASSDSDTDTQYF. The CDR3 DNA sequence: TGTGCCAGCAGTGACTCGGACACAGATACGCAGTATTTT.

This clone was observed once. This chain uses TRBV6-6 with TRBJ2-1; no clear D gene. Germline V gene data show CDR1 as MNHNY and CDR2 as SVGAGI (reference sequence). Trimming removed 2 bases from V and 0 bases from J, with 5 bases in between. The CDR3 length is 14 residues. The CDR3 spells CASSYGSSYNEQFF. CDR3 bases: TGTGCCAGCAGTTACGGAAGCTCCTACAATGAGCAGTTCTTC.

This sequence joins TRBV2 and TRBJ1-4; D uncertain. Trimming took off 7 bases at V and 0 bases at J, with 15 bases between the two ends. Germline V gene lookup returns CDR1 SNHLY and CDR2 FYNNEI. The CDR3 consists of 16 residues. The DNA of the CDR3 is TGTGCCAGCACGCCGCGGGCTCCCGCAACTAATGAAAAACTGTTTTTT. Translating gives CASTPRAPATNEKLFF.

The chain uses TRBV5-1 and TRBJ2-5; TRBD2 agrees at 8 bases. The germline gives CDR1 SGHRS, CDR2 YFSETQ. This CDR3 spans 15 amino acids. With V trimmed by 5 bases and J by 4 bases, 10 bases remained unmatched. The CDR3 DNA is TGCGCCAGCAGAAATGAGCGGGAGTTCGGAGAGACCCAGTACTTC. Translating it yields CASRNEREFGETQYF.

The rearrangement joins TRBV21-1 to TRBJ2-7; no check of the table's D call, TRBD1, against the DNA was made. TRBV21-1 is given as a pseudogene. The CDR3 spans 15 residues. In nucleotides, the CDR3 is TGTGCCAGCAGCAAAGTCCGGGACAGGGATTACGAGCAGTACTTC. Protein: CASSKVRDRDYEQYF.

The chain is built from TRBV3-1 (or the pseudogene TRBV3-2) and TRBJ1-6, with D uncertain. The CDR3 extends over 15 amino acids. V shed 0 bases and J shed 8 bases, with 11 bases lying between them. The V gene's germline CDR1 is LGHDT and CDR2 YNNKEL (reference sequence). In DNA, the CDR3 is TGTGCCAGCAGCCAAGAGGCAGGCGGGGATTCACCCCTCCACTTT. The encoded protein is CASSQEAGGDSPLHF.

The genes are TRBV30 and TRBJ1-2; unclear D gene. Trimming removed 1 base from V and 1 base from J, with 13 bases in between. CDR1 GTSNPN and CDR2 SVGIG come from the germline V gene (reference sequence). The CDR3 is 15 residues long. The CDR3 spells CAWSERGILNYGYTF. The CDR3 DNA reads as TGTGCCTGGAGTGAGCGAGGGATCCTTAACTATGGCTACACCTTC.

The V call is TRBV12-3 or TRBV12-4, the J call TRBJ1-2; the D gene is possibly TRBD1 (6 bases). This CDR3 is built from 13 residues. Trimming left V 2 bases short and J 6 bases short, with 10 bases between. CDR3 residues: CASSLTGADGYTF. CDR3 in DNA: TGTGCCAGCAGTTTAACGGGGGCCGATGGCTACACCTTC.

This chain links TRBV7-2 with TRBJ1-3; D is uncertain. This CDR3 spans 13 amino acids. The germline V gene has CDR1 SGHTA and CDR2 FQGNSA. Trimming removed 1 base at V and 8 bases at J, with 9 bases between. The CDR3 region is CASSLDRRDTIYF. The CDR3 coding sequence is TGTGCCAGCAGCTTAGATAGGAGGGACACCATATATTTT.

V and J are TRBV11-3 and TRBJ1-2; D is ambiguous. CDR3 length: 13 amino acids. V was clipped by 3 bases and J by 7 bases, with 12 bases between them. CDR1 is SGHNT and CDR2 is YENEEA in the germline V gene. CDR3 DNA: TGTGCCAGCAGCTTGAGTGCGGCCTCTGGCTACACCTTC. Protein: CASSLSAASGYTF.

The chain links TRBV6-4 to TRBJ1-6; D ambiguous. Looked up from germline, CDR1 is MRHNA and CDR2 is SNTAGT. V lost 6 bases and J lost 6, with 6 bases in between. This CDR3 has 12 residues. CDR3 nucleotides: TGTGCCAGCAGGAACAGTAATTCACCCCTCCACTTT. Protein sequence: CASRNSNSPLHF.

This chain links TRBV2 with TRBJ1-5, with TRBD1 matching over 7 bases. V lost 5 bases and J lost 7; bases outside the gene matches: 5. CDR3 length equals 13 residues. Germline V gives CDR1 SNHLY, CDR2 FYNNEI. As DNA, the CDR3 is TGTGCCAGCAGTCCCGACAGGGACCAGCCCCAGCATTTT. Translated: CASSPDRDQPQHF.

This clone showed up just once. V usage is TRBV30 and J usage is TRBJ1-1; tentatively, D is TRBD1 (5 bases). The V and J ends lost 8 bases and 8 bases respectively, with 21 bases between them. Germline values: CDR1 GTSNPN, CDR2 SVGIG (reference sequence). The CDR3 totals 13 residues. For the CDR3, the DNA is TGTGCCCTACGGCGGGGGAGAGAAGGAGAAGCTTTCTTT. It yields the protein CALRRGREGEAFF.

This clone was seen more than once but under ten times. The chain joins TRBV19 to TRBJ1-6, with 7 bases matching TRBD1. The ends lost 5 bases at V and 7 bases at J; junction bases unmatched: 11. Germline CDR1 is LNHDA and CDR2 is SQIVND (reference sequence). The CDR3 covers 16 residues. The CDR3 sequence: CASSFDLDRRNSPLHF. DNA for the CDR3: TGTGCCAGTAGTTTCGATCTGGACAGGCGCAATTCACCCCTCCACTTT.

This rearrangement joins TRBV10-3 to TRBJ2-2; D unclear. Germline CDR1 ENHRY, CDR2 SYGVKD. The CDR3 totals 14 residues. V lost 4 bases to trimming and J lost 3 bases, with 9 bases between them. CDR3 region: CAISVWQDTGELFF. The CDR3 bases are TGTGCCATCAGTGTCTGGCAGGACACCGGGGAGCTGTTTTTT.

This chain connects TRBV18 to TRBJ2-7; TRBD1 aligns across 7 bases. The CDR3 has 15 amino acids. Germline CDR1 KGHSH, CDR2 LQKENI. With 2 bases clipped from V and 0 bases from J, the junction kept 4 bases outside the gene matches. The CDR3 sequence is CASSPMGQSSYEQYF. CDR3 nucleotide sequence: TGTGCCAGCTCACCAATGGGACAGAGCTCCTACGAGCAGTACTTC. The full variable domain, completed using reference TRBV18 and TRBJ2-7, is NAGVMQNPRHLVRRRGQEARLRCSPMKGHSHVYWYRQLPEEGLKFMVYLQKENIIDESGMPKERFSAEFPKEGPSILRIQQVVRGDSAAYFCASSPMGQSSYEQYFGPGTRLTVT.

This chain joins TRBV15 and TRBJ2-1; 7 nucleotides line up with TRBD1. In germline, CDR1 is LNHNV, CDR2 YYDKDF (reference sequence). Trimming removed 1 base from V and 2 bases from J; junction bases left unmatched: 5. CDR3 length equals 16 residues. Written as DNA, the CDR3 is TGTGCCACCAGCAGAGCACGGGACAGTGCCTACAATGAGCAGTTCTTC. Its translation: CATSRARDSAYNEQFF.

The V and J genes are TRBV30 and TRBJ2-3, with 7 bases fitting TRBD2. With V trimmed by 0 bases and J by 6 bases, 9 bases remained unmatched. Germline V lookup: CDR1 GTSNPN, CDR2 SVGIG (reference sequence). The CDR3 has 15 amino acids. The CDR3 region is CAWSVLAGVSDTQYF. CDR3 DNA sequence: TGTGCCTGGAGTGTATTGGCGGGAGTGTCGGATACGCAGTATTTT.

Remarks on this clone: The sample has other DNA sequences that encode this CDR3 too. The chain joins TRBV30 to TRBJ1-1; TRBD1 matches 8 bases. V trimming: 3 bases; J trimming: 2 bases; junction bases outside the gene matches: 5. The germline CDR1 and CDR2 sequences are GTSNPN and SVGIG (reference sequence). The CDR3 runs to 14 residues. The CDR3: CAWRGDRRNTEAFF. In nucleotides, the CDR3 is TGTGCCTGGAGGGGGGACAGGCGAAACACTGAAGCTTTCTTT. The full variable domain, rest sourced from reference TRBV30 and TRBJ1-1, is SQTIHQWPATLVQPVGSPLSLECTVEGTSNPNLYWYRQAAGRGLQLLFYSVGIGQISSEVPQNLSASRPQDRQFILSSKKLLLSDSGFYLCAWRGDRRNTEAFFGQGTRLTVV.

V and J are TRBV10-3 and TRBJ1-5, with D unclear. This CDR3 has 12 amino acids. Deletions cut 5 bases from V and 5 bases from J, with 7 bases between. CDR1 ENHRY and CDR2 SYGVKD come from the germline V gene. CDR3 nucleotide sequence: TGTGCCATCAGTAACACCTATCAGCCCCAGCATTTT. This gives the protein CAISNTYQPQHF.